This TCR beta chain was sequenced for a study of shared clonotypes between healthy human individuals. General study findings and limits: Against clonotypes common to all four donors, non-shared ones had lower generation probabilities.

This CDR3 contains 13 residues. The V end lost 1 base, the J end lost 4 bases, and 7 bases lay between the germline ends. Germline values: CDR1 SGHVS, CDR2 FNYEAQ. For this clone: What it binds is unknown.

Naive CD8 cells, CD45RO-negative and positively selected for CCR7, excluded terminally differentiated effector memory CD45RA+ cells. The method was immunoSEQ multiplex PCR; TCRdb's version includes in-frame clones alone and lacks a portion of them. The repertoire has 550,000 to 650,000 clones, approximately 96% of them found once; the top ten carry 0.11%. The rearrangement links TRBV7-6 to TRBJ1-2, with D possibly TRBD1 on 6 matching bases. Sequencing used naive CD8+ T cells sorted from blood. This clonotype originated in a woman younger than 45 in good health. Written as DNA, the CDR3 is TGTGCCAGCAGCTTAGGGACAGCCTATGGCTACACCTTC. Translating it yields CASSLGTAYGYTF.